This entry lists 28 T cell receptor beta chains sequenced from one sample in a study of cytomegalovirus exposure and HLA in healthy donors. This PCR relied on a set of 60 Vbeta primers and 13 Jbeta primers. Here immunoSEQ multiplex PCR was the method, and the copy in TCRdb shows in-frame clones only, minus some. This table has some 150,000 clones, around 73% appearing once. Source material: PBMCs. The receptor set was obtained from a male donor in good health and CMV-seronegative.

The CDR3 is CASSLASGPTDTQYF. The CDR3 nucleotides are TGTGCCAGCAGCTTAGCTAGCGGGCCCACAGATACGCAGTATTTT. This chain joins TRBV7-2 and TRBJ2-3, with 7 bases identical to TRBD2. The V and J ends lost 0 bases and 2 bases, in that order; junction bases with no gene match: 2. Looked up from germline, CDR1 is SGHTA and CDR2 is FQGNSA. The CDR3 covers 15 residues.

A single count supports this clone. The junction shows a germline mismatch at one end, possibly a read error. For the CDR3, the DNA is TGTTCCAGCAGCTTTGCTACTCCCTACAATGAGCAGTTCTTC. Translating it yields CSSSFATPYNEQFF. The rearrangement uses TRBV7-9 and TRBJ2-1; D is unclear. Germline CDR1 reads SEHNR; CDR2 reads FQNEAQ (reference sequence). The CDR3 consists of 14 residues. The full variable domain, completed using reference TRBV7-9 and TRBJ2-1, is DTGVSQNPRHKITKRGQNVTFRCDPISEHNRLYWYRQTLGQGPEFLTYFQNEAQLEKSRLLSDRFSAERPKGSFSTLEIQRTEQGDSAMYLCSSSFATPYNEQFFGPGTRLTVL.

The J gene is TRBJ2-3, the V gene TRBV28; perhaps TRBD1 as D (5 bases). CDR1 MDHEN and CDR2 SYDVKM come from the germline V gene. The length of the CDR3 is 11 residues. V lost 6 bases to trimming and J lost 6 bases, with 7 bases between them. The CDR3 sequence is CASRGRDTQYF. Written as DNA, the CDR3 is TGTGCCAGCAGGGGGCGGGATACGCAGTATTTT.

The chain uses TRBV29-1 and TRBJ2-1, with 7 nucleotides matching TRBD2. V was pared by 0 bases and J by 3 bases, with 5 bases of the junction left unmatched. In germline, CDR1 is SQVTM, CDR2 ANQGSEA. CDR3 length: 15 amino acids. For the CDR3, the DNA is TGCAGCGTTGAAGAAGGCGGGGGTTTCTACAATGAGCAGTTCTTC. Translation gives CSVEEGGGFYNEQFF.

The rearrangement joins TRBV30 to TRBJ1-4; possibly TRBD1 for D (6 bases). Germline loops: CDR1 GTSNPN, CDR2 SVGIG (reference sequence). The CDR3 consists of 14 residues. Trimming removed 3 bases at V and 5 bases at J, with 13 bases between. For the CDR3, the DNA is TGTGCCTGGAGCTCCGGGACATCCAATGAAAAACTGTTTTTT. Translation: CAWSSGTSNEKLFF.

Concerning this clone: Mismatch with germline at one junction end may stem from a read error. This chain joins TRBV10-1 and TRBJ1-4; tentatively, D is TRBD1 (5 bases). The germline CDR1 and CDR2 sequences are WNHNN and SYGVQD (reference sequence). The CDR3 length is 12 residues. CDR3 in amino acids: CASSELNRCRPF. The CDR3 DNA reads TGCGCCAGCAGTGAGCTTAACAGGTGCCGGCCTTTT.

The rearrangement uses TRBV30 and TRBJ2-3; D perhaps matches TRBD2 (6 bases). CDR1 is GTSNPN and CDR2 is SVGIG in the germline V gene (reference sequence). V was pared by 2 bases and J by 4 bases, with 10 bases between. The CDR3 is 13 residues long. CDR3 loop: CAWSLSGPDTQYF. In DNA, the CDR3 is TGTGCCTGGAGTCTGAGCGGGCCAGATACGCAGTATTTT.

The chain has TRBV29-1 and TRBJ2-5; TRBD1 aligns across 8 bases. Germline V gene sequence: CDR1 SQVTM, CDR2 ANQGSEA. With V trimmed by 6 bases and J by 5 bases, 8 bases remained unmatched. The CDR3 extends over 13 amino acids. The DNA for the CDR3 is TGCAGCGTGGACAGGGTTTTGAGGGAGACCCAGTACTTC. Its protein product is CSVDRVLRETQYF.

Regarding this clone: This specimen includes other DNA sequences encoding the same CDR3. The V and J genes are TRBV7-6 and TRBJ2-5; possible D gene TRBD1, 5 bases. With 1 base removed from V and 0 bases from J, the gap between germline ends came to 6 bases. In germline, CDR1 is SGHVS, CDR2 FNYEAQ. This CDR3 region has 14 residues. The CDR3 reads CASSLGQYQETQYF. The CDR3 DNA reads TGTGCCAGCAGCTTAGGACAGTACCAAGAGACCCAGTACTTC.

This clone was recorded once. The V call is TRBV25-1, the J call TRBJ2-7, with TRBD1 as a possible D gene (5 bases). The CDR3 length is 15 residues. Trimming stripped 3 bases from V and 2 bases from J, with 14 bases between. CDR1 is MGHDK, CDR2 SYGVNS, per germline. CDR3 bases: TGTGCCAGCAGTGACGGGCAGGGAAGAGCCTACGAGCAGTACTTC. Its translation: CASSDGQGRAYEQYF.

The V and J genes are TRBV9 and TRBJ2-6, with 8 nucleotides matching TRBD2. V dropped 3 bases and J dropped 4; count of bases not matched to a gene: 9. CDR1 is SGDLS, CDR2 YYNGEE, per germline. CDR3 length: 17 amino acids. CDR3 amino acids: CASSAGLVSAGANVLTF. DNA for the CDR3: TGTGCCAGCAGCGCGGGACTAGTTTCTGCCGGGGCCAACGTCCTGACTTTC.

The rearrangement links TRBV15 to TRBJ2-1; 9 nucleotides agree with TRBD1. Germline V lookup: CDR1 LNHNV, CDR2 YYDKDF (reference sequence). The CDR3 is 14 residues long. The V and J ends lost 3 bases and 8 bases, in that order; junction bases with no gene match: 5. The CDR3 DNA sequence: TGTGCCACCAGCAGGGACAGGGGTGGGGATGAGCAGTTCTTC. It yields the protein CATSRDRGGDEQFF.

This rearrangement joins TRBV15 to TRBJ2-1; the match to TRBD2 covers 8 bases. The ends lost 5 bases at V and 12 bases at J; junction bases unmatched: 12. The CDR3 is 14 residues long. The germline V gene encodes CDR1 LNHNV and CDR2 YYDKDF (reference sequence). The DNA of the CDR3 is TGTGCCACCAGCCGAACTTCCGGGGGGGCCGGGCAGTTCTTC. This encodes CATSRTSGGAGQFF.

This rearrangement joins TRBV11-1 to TRBJ1-3, with 7 bases matching TRBD1. Per the germline V gene, CDR1 is SGHAT and CDR2 is FQDESV (reference sequence). CDR3 length: 15 amino acids. The J segment lost 0 bases and the V segment lost 5 bases, leaving 4 bases of the junction unmatched. CDR3 nucleotides: TGTGCCAGCAGCGAAGACAGGGTCTCTGGAAACACCATATATTTT. Its translation: CASSEDRVSGNTIYF.

The chain joins TRBV19 to TRBJ2-1; 9 bases fit TRBD2. Germline lookup yields CDR1 LNHDA and CDR2 SQIVND (reference sequence). The CDR3 has 17 residues. V shed 8 bases, J shed 0 bases, and the junction held 11 bases outside the gene matches. CDR3 sequence (DNA): TGTGCCAGTCGAAGTAGCGGGGGTTTCAGCTCCTACAATGAGCAGTTCTTC. Its translation is CASRSSGGFSSYNEQFF.

This chain joins TRBV4-3 and TRBJ2-7; D unclear. Germline CDR1 LGHNA, CDR2 YSLEER. Trimming pared 0 bases from V and 6 bases from J, leaving 12 bases between. This CDR3 has 14 amino acids. The CDR3 DNA sequence: TGCGCCAGCAGCCAAGATGGCCAGGTGACCGAGCAGTACTTC. It is translated as CASSQDGQVTEQYF.

This clone was counted between two and nine times. The chain links TRBV27 to TRBJ2-1; 8 nucleotides match TRBD1. The CDR3 covers 15 residues. Germline assignment: CDR1 MNHEY and CDR2 SMNVEV (reference sequence). Trimming at V came to 5 bases and at J to 3 bases, leaving 6 bases not matched to a gene. The CDR3, as DNA: TGTGCCAGCAGTCACGGGACAGGTGACTACAATGAGCAGTTCTTC. Amino acid sequence: CASSHGTGDYNEQFF.

This clone was observed a few times. V usage is TRBV5-5 and J usage is TRBJ1-1; D is uncertain. The CDR3 length is 14 residues. The germline V and J ends were trimmed by 4 bases and 6 bases, with 16 bases remaining between them. Germline V gene lookup returns CDR1 SGHKS and CDR2 YYEKEE (reference sequence). The CDR3 loop is CASSPHGRWAEAFF. DNA for the CDR3: TGTGCCAGCAGCCCCCATGGCAGGTGGGCTGAAGCTTTCTTT.

This chain uses TRBV4-2 with TRBJ2-5; the match to TRBD1 covers 10 bases. The tail of the sequence fits TRBJ2-7 better, so the J call may be wrong. In germline, CDR1 is LGHNA, CDR2 YNFKEQ. The CDR3 is made up of 16 amino acids. The CDR3 is CASSQSPRDRGYEQYF. The CDR3 DNA reads as TGTGCCAGCAGCCAATCACCCCGGGACAGGGGCTACGAGCAGTACTTC.

The chain joins TRBV10-3 to TRBJ2-7; D uncertain. The CDR3 runs to 12 residues. Germline assignment: CDR1 ENHRY and CDR2 SYGVKD. Trimming took off 0 bases at V and 6 bases at J, with 6 bases between the two ends. Here the CDR3 DNA reads TGTGCCATCAGTGAGTCCGGGTTCGAGCAGTACTTC. Amino acid sequence: CAISESGFEQYF.

In DNA form, the CDR3 reads TGTGCCAGCAGTTACTCGGACACCTCTCAAGAGACCCAGTACTTC. It encodes CASSYSDTSQETQYF. The V call is TRBV6-6, the J call TRBJ2-5, with TRBD1 as a possible D gene (5 bases). Germline loops: CDR1 MNHNY, CDR2 SVGAGI (reference sequence). The V end lost 0 bases, the J end lost 2 bases, and 10 bases lay between the germline ends. The CDR3 is 15 residues long.

CDR3 in DNA: TGCGCCAGCAGCCAAGGGGGAGCGGACCCCTACAATGAGCAGTTCTTC. It specifies CASSQGGADPYNEQFF. The chain combines TRBV4-3 with TRBJ2-1; TRBD2 might be the D (5 bases). CDR3 size: 16 residues. V shed 1 base and J shed 2 bases, with 12 bases lying between them. The germline CDR1 and CDR2 sequences are LGHNA and YSLEER.

The gene calls are TRBV19 and TRBJ2-3, with D possibly matching TRBD1 (5 bases). This CDR3 is 14 amino acids long. From germline, CDR1 is LNHDA and CDR2 SQIVND (reference sequence). V was clipped by 1 base and J by 3 bases, with 8 bases between them. As DNA, the CDR3 is TGTGCCAGTAGTATAGGGGGCCATACAGATACGCAGTATTTT. Translating gives CASSIGGHTDTQYF.

The chain is built from TRBV5-4 and TRBJ1-2; D not resolved. CDR1 and CDR2 from the germline V gene are SGHNT and YYREEE (reference sequence). This CDR3 region has 13 residues. Trimming took off 5 bases at V and 8 bases at J, with 16 bases between the two ends. This CDR3 is CASSLPGSWGYTF. The CDR3 nucleotides are TGTGCCAGCAGTTTGCCGGGTTCGTGGGGCTACACCTTC.

The V and J genes are TRBV12-5 and TRBJ1-1; 7 bases fit TRBD1. The trim removed 8 bases at V and 5 bases at J, leaving 8 bases unmatched. This CDR3 contains 13 residues. Germline V gene lookup returns CDR1 LGHNT and CDR2 FRNRAP. CDR3 region: CASLRDRGTEAFF. Written as DNA, the CDR3 is TGTGCTAGTCTCCGGGACAGAGGGACTGAAGCTTTCTTT.

The chain employs TRBV28 and TRBJ1-5, with unresolved D. The CDR3 has 12 residues. CDR1 MDHEN and CDR2 SYDVKM come from the germline V gene. V lost 1 base and J 5 bases, leaving 3 bases between the germline ends. CDR3 nucleotides: TGTGCCAGCAGTTTATCTGATCAGCCCCAGCATTTT. This sequence encodes CASSLSDQPQHF.

The rearrangement uses TRBV28 and TRBJ2-7, with TRBD1 identical over 8 bases. There are 15 residues in the CDR3. CDR1 and CDR2 from the germline V gene are MDHEN and SYDVKM. The V and J ends lost 5 bases and 4 bases, in that order; junction bases with no gene match: 10. CDR3 region: CASSPPGTGRYEQYF. CDR3 nucleotides: TGTGCCAGCAGTCCGCCCGGGACAGGTCGATACGAGCAGTACTTC.

V usage is TRBV7-2 and J usage is TRBJ2-2, with TRBD2 matching over 7 bases. The length of the CDR3 is 14 residues. CDR1 is SGHTA, CDR2 FQGNSA, per germline. After removal of 7 bases from V and 5 bases from J, the junction contained 7 bases not matched to a gene. The CDR3 bases are TGTGCCAGCATCAGGGAGGGATGGACCGGGGAGCTGTTTTTT. Its protein product is CASIREGWTGELFF.